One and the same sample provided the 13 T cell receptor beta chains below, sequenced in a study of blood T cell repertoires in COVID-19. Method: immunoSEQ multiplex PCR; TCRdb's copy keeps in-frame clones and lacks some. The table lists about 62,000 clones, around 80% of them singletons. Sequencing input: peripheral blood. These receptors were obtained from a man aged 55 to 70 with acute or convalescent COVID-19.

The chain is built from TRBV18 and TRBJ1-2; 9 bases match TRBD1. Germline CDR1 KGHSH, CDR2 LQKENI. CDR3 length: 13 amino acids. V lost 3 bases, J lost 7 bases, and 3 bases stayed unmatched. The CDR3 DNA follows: TGTGCCAGCTCACCTACAGGGGGCAGTGGCTACACCTTC. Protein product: CASSPTGGSGYTF.

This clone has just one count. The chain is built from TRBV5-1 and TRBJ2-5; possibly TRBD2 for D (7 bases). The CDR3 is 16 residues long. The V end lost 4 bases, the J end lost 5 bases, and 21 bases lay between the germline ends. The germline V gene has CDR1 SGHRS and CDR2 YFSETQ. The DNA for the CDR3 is TGCGCCAGCAGCCCCCTGGAGGGGGGGGGAGTGGAGACCCAGTACTTC. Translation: CASSPLEGGGVETQYF.

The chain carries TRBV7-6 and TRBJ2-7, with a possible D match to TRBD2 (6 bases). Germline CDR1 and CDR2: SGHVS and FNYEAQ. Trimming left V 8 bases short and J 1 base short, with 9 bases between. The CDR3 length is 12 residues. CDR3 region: CASAGLSYEQYF. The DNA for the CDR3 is TGTGCCAGCGCCGGACTATCCTACGAGCAGTACTTC.

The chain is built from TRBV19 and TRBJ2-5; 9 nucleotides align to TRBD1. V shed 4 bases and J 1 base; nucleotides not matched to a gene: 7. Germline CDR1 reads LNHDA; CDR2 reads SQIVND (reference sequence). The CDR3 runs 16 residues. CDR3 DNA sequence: TGTGCCAGTAGTACGCCAAAGACAGGGGGCCAAGAGACCCAGTACTTC. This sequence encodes CASSTPKTGGQETQYF.

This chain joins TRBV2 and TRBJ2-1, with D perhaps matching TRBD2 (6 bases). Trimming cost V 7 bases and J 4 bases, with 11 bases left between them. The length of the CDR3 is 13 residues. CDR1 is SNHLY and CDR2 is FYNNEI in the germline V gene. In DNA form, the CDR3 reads TGTGCCAGCACTCCGGGACTTTACAATGAGCAGTTCTTC. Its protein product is CASTPGLYNEQFF.

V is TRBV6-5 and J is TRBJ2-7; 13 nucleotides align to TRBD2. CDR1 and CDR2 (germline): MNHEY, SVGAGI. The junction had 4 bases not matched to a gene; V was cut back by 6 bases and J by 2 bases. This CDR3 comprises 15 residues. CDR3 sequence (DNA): TGTGCCAGCAGCAACGGACTAGCGGGAGCCTACGAGCAGTACTTC. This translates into CASSNGLAGAYEQYF.

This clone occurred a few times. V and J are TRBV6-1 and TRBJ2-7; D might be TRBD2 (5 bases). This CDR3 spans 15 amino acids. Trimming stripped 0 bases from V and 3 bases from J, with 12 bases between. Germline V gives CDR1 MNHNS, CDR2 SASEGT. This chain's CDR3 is CASSEAGRGYYEQYF. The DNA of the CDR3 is TGTGCCAGCAGTGAAGCTGGACGGGGATACTACGAGCAGTACTTC.

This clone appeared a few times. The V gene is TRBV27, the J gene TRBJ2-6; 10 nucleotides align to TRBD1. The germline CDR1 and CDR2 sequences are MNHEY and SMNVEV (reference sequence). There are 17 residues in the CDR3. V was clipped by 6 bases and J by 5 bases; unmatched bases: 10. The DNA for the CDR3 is TGTGCCAGCAGCCCCGGGACAGGGGATCTCAGGGCCAACGTCCTGACTTTC. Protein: CASSPGTGDLRANVLTF.

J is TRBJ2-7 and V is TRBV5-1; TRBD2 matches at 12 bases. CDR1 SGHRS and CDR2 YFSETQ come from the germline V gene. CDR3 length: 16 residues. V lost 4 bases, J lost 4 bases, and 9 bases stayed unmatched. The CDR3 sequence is CASSRQTSGSTYEQYF. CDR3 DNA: TGCGCCAGCAGCCGTCAGACTAGCGGGAGCACGTACGAGCAGTACTTC.

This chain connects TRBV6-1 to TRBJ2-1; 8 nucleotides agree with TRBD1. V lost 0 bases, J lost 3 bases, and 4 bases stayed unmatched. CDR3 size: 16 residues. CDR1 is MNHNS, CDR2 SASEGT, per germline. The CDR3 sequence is CASSEAAGGYYNEQFF. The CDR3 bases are TGTGCCAGCAGTGAAGCCGCAGGGGGCTACTACAATGAGCAGTTCTTC.

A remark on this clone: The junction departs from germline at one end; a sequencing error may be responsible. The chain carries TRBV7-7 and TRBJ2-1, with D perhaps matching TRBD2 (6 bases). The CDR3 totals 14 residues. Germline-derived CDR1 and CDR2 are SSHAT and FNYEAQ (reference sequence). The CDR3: CASSLGFLEGEQFF. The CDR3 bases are TGTGCTAGCAGCTTAGGGTTTTTGGAGGGCGAGCAGTTCTTC.

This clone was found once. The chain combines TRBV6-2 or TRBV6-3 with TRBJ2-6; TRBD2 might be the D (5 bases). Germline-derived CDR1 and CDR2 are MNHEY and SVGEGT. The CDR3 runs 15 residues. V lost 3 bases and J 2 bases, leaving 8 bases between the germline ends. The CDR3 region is CASSYQRAGANVLTF. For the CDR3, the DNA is TGTGCCAGCAGTTATCAGAGGGCTGGGGCCAACGTCCTGACTTTC.

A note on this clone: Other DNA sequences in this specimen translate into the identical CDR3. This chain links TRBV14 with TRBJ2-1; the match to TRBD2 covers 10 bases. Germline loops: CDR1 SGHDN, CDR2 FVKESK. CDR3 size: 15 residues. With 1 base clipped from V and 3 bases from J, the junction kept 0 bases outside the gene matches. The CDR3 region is CASSQGLAGYNEQFF. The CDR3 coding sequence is TGTGCCAGCAGCCAAGGACTAGCGGGCTACAATGAGCAGTTCTTC.